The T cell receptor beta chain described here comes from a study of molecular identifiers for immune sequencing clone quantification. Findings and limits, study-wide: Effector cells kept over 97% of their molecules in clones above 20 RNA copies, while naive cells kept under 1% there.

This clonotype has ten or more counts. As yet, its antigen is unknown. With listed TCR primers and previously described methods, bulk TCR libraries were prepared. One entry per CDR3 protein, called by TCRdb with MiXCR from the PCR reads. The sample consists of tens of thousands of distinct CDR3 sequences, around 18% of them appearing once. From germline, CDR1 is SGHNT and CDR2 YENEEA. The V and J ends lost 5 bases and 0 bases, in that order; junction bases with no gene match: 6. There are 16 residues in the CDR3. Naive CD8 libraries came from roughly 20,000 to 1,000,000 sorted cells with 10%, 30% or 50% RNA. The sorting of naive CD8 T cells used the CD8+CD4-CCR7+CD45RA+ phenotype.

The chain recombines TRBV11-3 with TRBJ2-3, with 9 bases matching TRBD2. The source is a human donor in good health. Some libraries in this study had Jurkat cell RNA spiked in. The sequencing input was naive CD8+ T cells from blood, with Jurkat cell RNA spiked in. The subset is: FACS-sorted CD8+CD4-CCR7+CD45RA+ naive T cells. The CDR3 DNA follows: TGTGCCAGCAGCCCACGGACTAGCGAGAGCACAGATACGCAGTATTTT. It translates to CASSPRTSESTDTQYF.